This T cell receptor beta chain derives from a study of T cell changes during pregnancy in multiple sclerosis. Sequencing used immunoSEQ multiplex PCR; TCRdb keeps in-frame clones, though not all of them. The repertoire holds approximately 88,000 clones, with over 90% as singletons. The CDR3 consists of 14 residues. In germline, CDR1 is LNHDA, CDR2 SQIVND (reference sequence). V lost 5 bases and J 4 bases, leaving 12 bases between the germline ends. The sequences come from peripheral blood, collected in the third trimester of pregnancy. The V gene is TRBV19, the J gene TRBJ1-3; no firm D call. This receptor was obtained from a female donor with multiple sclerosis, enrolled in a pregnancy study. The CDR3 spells CASSPRDGGNTIYF. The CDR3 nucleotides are TGTGCCAGTAGTCCCCGGGATGGAGGAAACACCATATATTTT.